These 2 T cell receptor beta chains share one sample of origin, sequenced in a study of STAT5B mutations in CD4+ large granular lymphocyte leukemia. The method was immunoSEQ multiplex PCR; TCRdb's version includes in-frame clones alone and lacks a portion of them. The sample has about 30,000 clones; around four fifths are singletons. Sequenced sample: CD4+ T cells from blood buffy coats. The receptors originated from a human donor in good health.

The sample holds a few counts of this clone. This chain connects TRBV13 to TRBJ1-1; no definite D call. The germline V and J ends were trimmed by 6 bases and 2 bases, with 4 bases remaining between them. CDR1 and CDR2 (germline): PRHDT, FYEKMQ (reference sequence). The CDR3 contains 11 residues. The CDR3 loop is CASSHNTEAFF. In DNA form, the CDR3 reads TGTGCCAGCAGTCACAACACTGAAGCTTTCTTT.

The J gene is TRBJ1-1, the V gene TRBV11-2; D gene ambiguous. Germline V CDR1 and CDR2: SGHAT, FQNNGV. The germline V and J ends were trimmed by 3 bases and 2 bases, with 7 bases remaining between them. The CDR3 loop spans 13 amino acids. The CDR3 coding sequence is TGTGCCAGCAGCTTCGACCTTAACACTGAAGCTTTCTTT. Translation gives CASSFDLNTEAFF.